The text below deals with one T cell receptor beta chain. Its antigen is not known. Germline CDR1 is SGHNT and CDR2 is YYREEE (reference sequence). Unmatched junction bases numbered 4, after V lost 4 bases and J lost 2 bases. The CDR3 has 14 residues. This table comes from immunoSEQ multiplex PCR, and its TCRdb copy is limited to in-frame clones, with some not included. The data hold over 120,000 clones, with 90% to 95% observed a single time. The sample originates from a study of T cell responses to AZD1222 COVID-19 vaccine. Findings and caveats of the study: Spike-wide coverage was observed for vaccine-associated CD4 TCRs, with dominant responses at 160-218 and 743-854. Increased Spike-specific TCR breadth and depth were observed after two AZD1222 doses. Regions left unmutated in variants are reportedly the target of nearly half of spike-specific TCRs. Clonal diversity may have been underestimated in mostly white British donors.

This clonotype was obtained from an adult who had recovered from COVID-19. V gene TRBV5-4 combines with J gene TRBJ2-7, with 9 positions matching TRBD1. Here the sequenced sample was peripheral blood, taken after recovery from COVID-19. In nucleotides, the CDR3 is TGTGCCAGCAGCACAAGGACAGGGGCCTACGAGCAGTACTTC. Its translation: CASSTRTGAYEQYF.